This T cell receptor beta chain appears in the sequencing data of a study of control samples from healthy donors and cancer patients. Method: immunoSEQ multiplex PCR; TCRdb's copy keeps in-frame clones and lacks some. The sample shows 250,000 to 300,000 clones, 82% of them seen only once. Trimming removed 5 bases at V and 5 bases at J, with 15 bases between. The germline V gene has CDR1 DFQATT and CDR2 SNEGSKA (reference sequence). The CDR3 totals 13 residues. The chain couples TRBV20-1 to TRBJ1-2; D unresolved. The receptor was derived from a woman aged 60-75 years with lung cancer. Sequencing was done on a sample of PBMCs. CDR3 bases: TGCAGTGCTCGTGAGACGGCTACTTATGGCTACACCTTC. Translating it yields CSARETATYGYTF.